What follows are 9 T cell receptor beta chains derived from one specimen sequenced in a study of blood T cells in healthy people across ages. Combining a sample-barcoded 5' primer with a J-beta primer mix, a second PCR ran for about 6 to 12 cycles. TCRdb recomputed calls from the 5' RACE reads with MiXCR, one row per CDR3 protein. The profile covers about 600,000 distinct CDR3 sequences, with 40% to 50% appearing a single time and roughly 25% taken by the ten largest. Sequences were obtained from blood. These receptors were taken from a man older than 75 in good health.

The V call is TRBV12-3 or TRBV12-4, the J call TRBJ1-5, with 7 bases lining up with TRBD1. This CDR3 region has 13 residues. Germline trimming cut 6 bases from V and 4 bases from J; bases unmatched to any gene: 3. The CDR3 DNA follows: TGTGCCAGCAGAAGGGACAGTAATCAGCCCCAGCATTTT. It encodes CASRRDSNQPQHF.

This clonotype was counted ten times or more. The chain is built from TRBV6-5 and TRBJ2-5; maybe TRBD2 (6 bases). CDR1 is MNHEY, CDR2 SVGAGI, per germline. The CDR3 spans 15 residues. Trimming took 8 bases from V and 4 from J, leaving 20 bases between them. CDR3 nucleotide sequence: TGTGCCAGCCGACCTCGGCCGGGAGTCGGAGAGACCCAGTACTTC. Amino acid sequence: CASRPRPGVGETQYF.

The chain links TRBV12-3 or TRBV12-4 to TRBJ2-2; no clear D gene. Between the trimmed V and J ends, which lost 1 base and 7 bases, there was a span of 10 bases. This CDR3 has 14 amino acids. The CDR3 here is CASSLGGSLGELFF. The CDR3 DNA follows: TGTGCCAGCAGTTTAGGCGGCTCTCTCGGGGAGCTGTTTTTT.

This chain uses TRBV29-1 with TRBJ1-3; D gene ambiguous. Deletions cut 4 bases from V and 4 bases from J, with 11 bases between. CDR3 size: 13 residues. Germline V gene sequence: CDR1 SQVTM, CDR2 ANQGSEA. CDR3 in amino acids: CSVGGSAGNTIYF. CDR3 DNA sequence: TGCAGCGTTGGGGGTTCTGCCGGAAACACCATATATTTT. Complete variable domain (other parts from reference TRBV29-1 and TRBJ1-3): SAVISQKPSRDICQRGTSLTIQCQVDSQVTMMFWYRQQPGQSLTLIATANQGSEATYESGFVIDKFPISRPNLTFSTLTVSNMSPEDSSIYLCSVGGSAGNTIYFGEGSWLTVV.

This clonotype occurred a few times. This chain uses TRBV29-1 with TRBJ2-7, with D uncertain. The germline CDR1 and CDR2 sequences are SQVTM and ANQGSEA. The CDR3 contains 11 residues. V lost 2 bases, J lost 2 bases, and 4 bases lay in between. The CDR3 DNA sequence: TGCAGCGTTGAATCGCCCTACGAGCAGTACTTC. Amino acid sequence: CSVESPYEQYF.

DNA of the CDR3: TGTGCCAGCAGTTCAAATAGCGGGAGGGCCTGGGATGAGCAGTTCTTC. The encoded protein is CASSSNSGRAWDEQFF. The chain carries TRBV6-2 or TRBV6-3 and TRBJ2-1; 11 positions agree with TRBD2. Germline trimming cut 4 bases from V and 8 bases from J; bases unmatched to any gene: 10. The CDR3 is 16 residues long. The germline V gene encodes CDR1 MNHEY and CDR2 SVGEGT.

On this clonotype: At one of its ends the junction is not consistent with the germline gene, which may arise from a read error. The gene calls are TRBV20-1 and TRBJ2-3; 9 positions agree with TRBD2. The germline CDR1 and CDR2 sequences are DFQATT and SNEGSKA (reference sequence). CDR3 length equals 15 residues. The CDR3: CSARGRSGRRDTQYF. The DNA of the CDR3 is TGCAGTGCAAGAGGCCGAAGCGGGAGGCGGGATACGCAGTATTTT.

The V call is TRBV29-1, the J call TRBJ1-4, with D tentatively TRBD1 (5 bases). Germline CDR1 is SQVTM and CDR2 is ANQGSEA. V lost 5 bases and J lost 8, with 9 bases in between. The CDR3 runs to 11 residues. The CDR3 bases are TGCAGCGTTAAGAGGGGCGAAAAACTGTTTTTT. This encodes CSVKRGEKLFF.

With respect to this clonotype: A read error is possible here, since a much larger clone lies one base away. V usage is TRBV20-1 and J usage is TRBJ2-7; no reliable D call. Germline lookup yields CDR1 DFQATT and CDR2 SNEGSKA (reference sequence). The V gene lost 0 bases and the J gene lost 4 bases, with 10 bases spanning the gap. The CDR3 is 13 amino acids. CDR3 nucleotides: TGCAGTGCTAGAGATGACCGGATATACGAGCAGTACTTC. Translation gives CSARDDRIYEQYF.